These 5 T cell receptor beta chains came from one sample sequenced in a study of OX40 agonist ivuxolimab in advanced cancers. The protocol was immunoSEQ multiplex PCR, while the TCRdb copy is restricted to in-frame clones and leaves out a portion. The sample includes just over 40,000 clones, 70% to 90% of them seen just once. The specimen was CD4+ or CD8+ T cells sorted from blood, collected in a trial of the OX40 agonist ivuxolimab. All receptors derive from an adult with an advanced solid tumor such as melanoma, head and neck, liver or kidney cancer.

The CDR3: CASSPSDRDLFFYGYTF. The CDR3 DNA sequence: TGCGCCAGCAGCCCCTCGGACAGGGATTTATTTTTTTATGGCTACACCTTC. This chain joins TRBV4-3 and TRBJ1-2, with 8 nucleotides matching TRBD1. The trim removed 4 bases at V and 5 bases at J, leaving 15 bases unmatched. Per germline, CDR1 LGHNA and CDR2 YSLEER. This CDR3 region has 17 residues.

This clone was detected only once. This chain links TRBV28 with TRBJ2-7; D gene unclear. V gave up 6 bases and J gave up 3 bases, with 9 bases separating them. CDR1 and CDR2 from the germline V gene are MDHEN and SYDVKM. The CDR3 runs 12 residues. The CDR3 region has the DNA TGTGCCAGCAGATTTGGGGTCTACGAGCAGTACTTC. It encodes CASRFGVYEQYF.

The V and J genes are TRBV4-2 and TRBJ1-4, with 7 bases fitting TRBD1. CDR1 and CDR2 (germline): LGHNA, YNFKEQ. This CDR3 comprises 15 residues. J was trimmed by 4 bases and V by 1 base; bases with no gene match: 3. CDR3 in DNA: TGTGCCAGCAGCCAAGTGACAGGGAGTAATGAAAAACTGTTTTTT. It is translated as CASSQVTGSNEKLFF.

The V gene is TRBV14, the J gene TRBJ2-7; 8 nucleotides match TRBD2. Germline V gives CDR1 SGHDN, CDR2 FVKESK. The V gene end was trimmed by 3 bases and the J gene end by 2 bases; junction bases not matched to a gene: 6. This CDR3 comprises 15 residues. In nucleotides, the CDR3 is TGTGCCAGCAGCCAGGTTCTAGCGGGCCCCTACGAGCAGTACTTC. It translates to CASSQVLAGPYEQYF.

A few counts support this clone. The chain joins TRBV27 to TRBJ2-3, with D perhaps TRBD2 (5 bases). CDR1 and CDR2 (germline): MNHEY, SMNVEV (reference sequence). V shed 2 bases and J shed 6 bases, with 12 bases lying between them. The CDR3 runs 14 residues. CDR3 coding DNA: TGTGCCAGCAGTTTAATAAGCGGTGGGGATACGCAGTATTTT. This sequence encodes CASSLISGGDTQYF.